This entry features one T cell receptor beta chain sequence. The antigen remains undetermined. The germline CDR1 and CDR2 sequences are DFQATT and SNEGSKA (reference sequence). The CDR3 extends over 16 amino acids. The V end was cut by 3 bases, the J end by 0 bases, with 15 bases between. Sequencing of the DNA from cultured CD4+ T cells was carried out with the Oncomine TCR Beta short-read assay. From the PCR reads, TCRdb called clonotypes with MiXCR, one entry per CDR3 protein. The table includes over 7,500 distinct CDR3 sequences, around 68% detected once. The sample originates from a study of vaccination and CD4 T cells after COVID-19. Across the study: Convalescents were six males and four females, two of them Hispanic. Two-dose vaccination with either BNT162b2 or mRNA-1273 was given to participants. At a median about 72 days (range 14 to 241) after dose two, post-vaccine samples were obtained. The study, taken as a whole, reports: Convalescent patients displayed spike mono-reactivity in 304 of 307 vaccine-specific clones.

Treatment noted: approximately 11-day PBMC culture with coronavirus spike peptide pools or control peptides (ViraFEST assay). The receptor comes from a human donor who had recovered from COVID-19. The sample was CD4+ T cells from blood, cultured in vitro. This chain uses TRBV20-1 with TRBJ1-3, with D tentatively TRBD1 (5 bases). The CDR3 region is CSASPAGRISGNTIYF. The CDR3 nucleotides read TGCAGTGCTAGTCCCGCGGGACGGATCTCTGGAAACACCATATATTTT.